This T cell receptor beta chain stems from a study of cytomegalovirus exposure and HLA in healthy donors. The PCR made use of 60 Vbeta and 13 Jbeta primers. Original processing methods: An analysis that came later counted 70 million to 100 million unique TCR beta chains, approximately 10 million shared. Profiled with immunoSEQ multiplex PCR; TCRdb holds only in-frame clones, not every one. V, J and clone size reflect that table, while D and trimming were determined from the DNA. In the table there are 180,000 or so clones, 70% to 85% of which are singletons. Comments on this clone: Antigen unknown.

CDR3 length equals 17 residues. V was trimmed by 0 bases and J by 0 bases, leaving 14 bases between them. Germline V gene data show CDR1 as LGHNA and CDR2 as YNFKEQ. Study-wide results and limits: An assumption of roughly uniform sequencing depth across donors underlay the presence/absence analyses. The study flagged about 150 TCR beta chains as cytomegalovirus-associated. A later analysis reportedly found that, within productive TCRs, an Asian-associated ancestry cluster had fewer N-insertions than the mean observed across the roughly 690 donors.

The source material was PBMCs. The receptor comes from a man aged 18 to 35 in good health and CMV-seronegative. V is TRBV4-2 and J is TRBJ1-1; D call uncertain. The CDR3 DNA reads TGTGCCAGCAGCCAAGACGAACAGTCGCTCATGAACACTGAAGCTTTCTTT. Its translation: CASSQDEQSLMNTEAFF.